This TCR beta chain stems from a study of blood T cell repertoires in COVID-19. At the level of the study: The study drew acute and convalescent COVID-19 samples from the United States, Italy and Spain. From T cells, B-cell-depleted T cells, or PBMCs came the material, which was cDNA or gDNA.

The CDR3 length is 18 residues. Germline CDR1 and CDR2: SGHTA and FQGNSA. Germline trimming cut 4 bases from V and 5 bases from J; bases unmatched to any gene: 18. Sequencing used immunoSEQ multiplex PCR; TCRdb keeps in-frame clones, though not all of them. The table has about 210,000 clones, around 83% seen once. What was sequenced was peripheral blood. The chain links TRBV7-2 to TRBJ2-5; TRBD2 matches 8 bases. This receptor was taken from a man in his fifties or sixties with active or convalescent COVID-19. CDR3 sequence: CASSSKLFPGLVGETQYF. The CDR3 coding sequence is TGTGCCAGCAGCTCTAAACTTTTCCCGGGACTAGTCGGTGAGACCCAGTACTTC.